This TCR beta chain appears in the sequencing data of a study of molecular identifiers for immune sequencing clone quantification. TCRdb processed the PCR reads anew with MiXCR; each CDR3 protein has one entry. Here the sample spans about 330,000 distinct CDR3 sequences, under 25% being singletons. This CDR3 has 12 residues. Trimming left V 6 bases short and J 0 bases short, with 6 bases between. Germline loops: CDR1 MDHEN, CDR2 SYDVKM. This clonotype was picked up many times. This rearrangement joins TRBV28 to TRBJ2-7; D gene ambiguous. Sequenced material: naive CD8+ T cells from blood, with Jurkat cell RNA spiked in. Subset defined: FACS-sorted CD8+CD4-CCR7+CD45RA+ naive T cells. This receptor was identified in a human donor in good health. Some libraries in this study had Jurkat cell RNA spiked in. The CDR3 protein is CASSHDSYEQYF. DNA for the CDR3: TGTGCCAGCAGCCATGACTCCTACGAGCAGTACTTC.